The entry below gives a single T cell receptor (beta chain) sequence along with its context. This entry belongs to a study of cytomegalovirus exposure and HLA in healthy donors. The V gene's germline CDR1 is MNHNS and CDR2 SASEGT. The CDR3 contains 14 residues. Trimming took 7 bases from V and 7 from J, leaving 19 bases between them. Primers for the PCR totalled 60 Vbeta and 13 Jbeta. Only in-frame clones appear in the TCRdb table, and some are missing; sequencing was by immunoSEQ multiplex PCR. The sample contains some 100,000 clones, roughly 70% of which appear only once. V gene TRBV6-1 combines with J gene TRBJ1-2; no firm D call. Input material: PBMCs. This clonotype was sampled from a man aged 35-49 years in good health and CMV-seronegative. The CDR3 here is CASTPSARVAGYTF. The CDR3 coding sequence is TGTGCCAGCACCCCGAGCGCGAGGGTGGCTGGCTACACCTTC.